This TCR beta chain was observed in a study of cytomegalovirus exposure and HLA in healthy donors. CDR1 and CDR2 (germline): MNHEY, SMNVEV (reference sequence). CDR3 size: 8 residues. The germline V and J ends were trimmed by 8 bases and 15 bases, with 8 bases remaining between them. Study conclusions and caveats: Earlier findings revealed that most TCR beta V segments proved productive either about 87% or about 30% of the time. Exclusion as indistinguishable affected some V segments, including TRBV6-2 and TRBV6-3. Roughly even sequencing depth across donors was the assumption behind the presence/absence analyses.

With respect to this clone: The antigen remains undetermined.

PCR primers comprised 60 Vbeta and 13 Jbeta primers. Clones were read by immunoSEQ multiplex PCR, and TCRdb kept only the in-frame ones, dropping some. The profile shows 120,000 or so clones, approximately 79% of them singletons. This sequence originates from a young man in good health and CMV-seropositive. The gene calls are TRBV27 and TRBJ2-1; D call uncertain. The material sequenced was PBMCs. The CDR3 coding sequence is TGTGCCAGCCCTCCGCGGTTCTTC. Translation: CASPPRFF.